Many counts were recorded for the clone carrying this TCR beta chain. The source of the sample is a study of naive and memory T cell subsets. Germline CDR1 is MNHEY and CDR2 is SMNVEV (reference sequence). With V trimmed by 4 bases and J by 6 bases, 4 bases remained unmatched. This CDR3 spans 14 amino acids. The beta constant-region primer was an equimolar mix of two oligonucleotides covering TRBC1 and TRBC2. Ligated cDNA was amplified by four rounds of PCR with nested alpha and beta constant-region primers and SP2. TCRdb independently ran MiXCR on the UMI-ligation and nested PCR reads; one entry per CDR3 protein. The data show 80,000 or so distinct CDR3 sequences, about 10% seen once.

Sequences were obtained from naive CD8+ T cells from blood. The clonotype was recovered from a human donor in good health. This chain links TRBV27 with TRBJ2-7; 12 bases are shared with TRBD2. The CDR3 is CASSYGLAGSEQYF. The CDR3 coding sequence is TGTGCCAGCAGTTACGGACTAGCGGGAAGCGAGCAGTACTTC.